What follows are 25 T cell receptor beta chains derived from one specimen sequenced in a study of early T cells in non-severe SARS-CoV-2 infection. One entry per CDR3 protein, called by TCRdb with MiXCR from the 5' RACE reads. The table includes 38,000 or so distinct CDR3 sequences, roughly 4.5% detected once. Material for sequencing was whole blood. These receptor sequences come from an adult who was a healthcare worker with PCR-confirmed SARS-CoV-2 infection or an uninfected control (not recorded which).

In this sample, this clonotype turned up many times. The chain employs TRBV5-4 and TRBJ1-6; D possibly corresponds to TRBD1 (6 bases). Germline CDR1 SGHNT, CDR2 YYREEE (reference sequence). V dropped 2 bases and J dropped 7 bases, with 10 bases sitting between them. CDR3 size: 14 residues. The CDR3 loop reads CASSFPGQNSPLHF. CDR3 DNA sequence: TGTGCCAGCAGCTTTCCGGGACAAAATTCACCCCTCCACTTT.

This CDR3 reads CASSLDRVDSPLHF. The DNA for the CDR3 is TGTGCCAGTAGCCTGGACAGGGTTGATTCACCCCTCCACTTT. The chain carries TRBV19 and TRBJ1-6; 8 positions agree with TRBD1. CDR3 length: 14 residues. With V trimmed by 6 bases and J by 8 bases, 6 bases remained unmatched. Germline CDR1 reads LNHDA; CDR2 reads SQIVND (reference sequence).

This clonotype has a handful of counts. This sequence joins TRBV6-2 or TRBV6-3 and TRBJ1-6, with 9 bases lining up with TRBD1. Trimming took 2 bases from V and 9 from J; bases not matched to a gene: 8. Looked up from germline, CDR1 is MNHEY and CDR2 is SVGEGT. This CDR3 has 16 amino acids. The CDR3 DNA reads as TGTGCCAGCAGTTACGAGGGACAGGGCGCCTCTTCACCCCTCCACTTT. This translates into CASSYEGQGASSPLHF.

This clonotype has a count of ten or more. The chain is built from TRBV20-1 and TRBJ2-1, with 13 bases identical to TRBD2. The germline V gene has CDR1 DFQATT and CDR2 SNEGSKA (reference sequence). With 6 bases clipped from V and 4 bases from J, the junction kept 12 bases outside the gene matches. This CDR3 is 17 amino acids long. In nucleotides, the CDR3 is TGCAGTGCCAGATCAGGGACTAGCGGGAATTATTACAATGAGCAGTTCTTC. Protein product: CSARSGTSGNYYNEQFF.

This clonotype appeared many times. The rearrangement joins TRBV2 to TRBJ2-1; D is unclear. The germline V and J ends were trimmed by 2 bases and 7 bases, with 3 bases remaining between them. Germline V CDR1 and CDR2: SNHLY, FYNNEI. The CDR3 length is 11 residues. CDR3 coding DNA: TGTGCCAGCAGTGAATGGAATGAGCAGTTCTTC. It specifies CASSEWNEQFF. The full variable domain, completed using reference TRBV2 and TRBJ2-1, is EPEVTQTPSHQVTQMGQEVILRCVPISNHLYFYWYRQILGQKVEFLVSFYNNEISEKSEIFDDQFSVERPDGSNFTLKIRSTKLEDSAMYFCASSEWNEQFFGPGTRLTVL.

This clonotype was seen many times. The rearrangement links TRBV3-1 to TRBJ2-7, with D unresolved. The CDR3 is made up of 12 amino acids. CDR1 is LGHDT, CDR2 YNNKEL, per germline (reference sequence). The germline V and J ends were trimmed by 4 bases and 4 bases, with 8 bases remaining between them. The CDR3 spells CASSRQPYEQYF. CDR3 nucleotides: TGTGCCAGCAGCCGGCAGCCTTACGAGCAGTACTTC.

There are many counts of this clonotype. V gene TRBV30 combines with J gene TRBJ1-3, with unresolved D. Germline V gene sequence: CDR1 GTSNPN, CDR2 SVGIG (reference sequence). CDR3 length equals 15 residues. Trimming left V 8 bases short and J 0 bases short, with 17 bases between. CDR3 sequence reads: CAVDRGSISGNTIYF. CDR3 nucleotides: TGTGCCGTTGACCGGGGTTCGATCTCTGGAAACACCATATATTTT.

This clonotype was recorded many times. V gene TRBV15 combines with J gene TRBJ2-5; 7 bases align to TRBD1. Losses at the gene ends were 1 base for V and 2 bases for J; bases not matched to a gene: 4. CDR1 LNHNV and CDR2 YYDKDF come from the germline V gene (reference sequence). The CDR3 length is 15 residues. The DNA of the CDR3 is TGTGCCACCAGCAGAGGGAGGACAGGTCAAGAGACCCAGTACTTC. This gives the protein CATSRGRTGQETQYF.

This clonotype was counted ten times or more. The chain recombines TRBV20-1 with TRBJ2-7; D possibly uses TRBD1 or TRBD2 (7 bases each). CDR3 length: 15 residues. The germline V gene encodes CDR1 DFQATT and CDR2 SNEGSKA (reference sequence). The ends were cut back, 6 bases at V and 2 bases at J, with 20 bases in the middle. The CDR3 nucleotides read TGCAGTGCGGCAGGGGGGGCTAGCGTTACCTACGAGCAGTACTTC. Translated, it gives CSAAGGASVTYEQYF.

As DNA, the CDR3 is TGTGCCAGCAGCCAGGGGACTGTAAGCACAGATACGCAGTATTTT. Translation: CASSQGTVSTDTQYF. The gene calls are TRBV3-1 and TRBJ2-3; a possible D gene is TRBD2 (6 bases). CDR1 is LGHDT, CDR2 YNNKEL, per germline (reference sequence). V lost 3 bases and J lost 0, with 10 bases in between. CDR3 size: 15 residues.

Ten or more counts support this clonotype. The chain joins TRBV27 to TRBJ1-1; D gene unclear. Per the germline V gene, CDR1 is MNHEY and CDR2 is SMNVEV (reference sequence). The CDR3 is 13 amino acids. V dropped 7 bases and J dropped 5 bases, with 14 bases sitting between them. This chain's CDR3 is CASTRIGWTEAFF. DNA of the CDR3: TGTGCCAGCACCCGAATTGGTTGGACTGAAGCTTTCTTT.

The gene calls are TRBV27 and TRBJ2-3; 9 positions agree with TRBD2. Germline V gene data show CDR1 as MNHEY and CDR2 as SMNVEV (reference sequence). V gave up 4 bases and J gave up 6 bases; unmatched junction bases: 14. The CDR3 contains 17 residues. CDR3 sequence reads: CASSSYARTSAPDTQYF. The CDR3 nucleotides read TGTGCCAGCAGTTCCTACGCCCGGACTAGCGCTCCCGATACGCAGTATTTT.

The table lists this clonotype with many counts. The chain employs TRBV5-1 and TRBJ1-1; no reliable D call. This CDR3 has 14 residues. The V end lost 3 bases, the J end lost 3 bases, and 12 bases lay between the germline ends. Germline V lookup: CDR1 SGHRS, CDR2 YFSETQ. CDR3 nucleotides: TGCGCCAGCAGCTCTCAGGCTTCCGACACTGAAGCTTTCTTT. This translates into CASSSQASDTEAFF. Looking up the rest from reference TRBV5-1 and TRBJ1-1 gives the full variable domain: KAGVTQTPRYLIKTRGQQVTLSCSPISGHRSVSWYQQTPGQGLQFLFEYFSETQRNKGNFPGRFSGRQFSNSRSEMNVSTLELGDSALYLCASSSQASDTEAFFGQGTRLTVV.

The chain links TRBV20-1 to TRBJ2-6; no clear D. V dropped 5 bases and J dropped 1 base, with 12 bases sitting between them. The germline gives CDR1 DFQATT, CDR2 SNEGSKA (reference sequence). The CDR3 loop spans 15 amino acids. CDR3 coding DNA: TGCAGTGCTGCCCTATCGGGTTCTGGGGCCAACGTCCTGACTTTC. Its protein is CSAALSGSGANVLTF.

This clonotype was seen at least ten times. The chain is built from TRBV10-1 and TRBJ2-1; D might be TRBD1 (5 bases). In germline, CDR1 is WNHNN, CDR2 SYGVQD (reference sequence). The CDR3 loop spans 13 amino acids. V lost 3 bases and J 5 bases, leaving 8 bases between the germline ends. The CDR3 protein is CASSDRTNNEQFF. CDR3 nucleotides: TGCGCCAGCAGTGATAGGACAAACAATGAGCAGTTCTTC.

The genes are TRBV20-1 and TRBJ2-3; possibly TRBD1 for D (5 bases). Looked up from germline, CDR1 is DFQATT and CDR2 is SNEGSKA (reference sequence). The length of the CDR3 is 14 residues. V gave up 6 bases and J gave up 2 bases, with 15 bases separating them. Written as DNA, the CDR3 is TGCAGTGCCATGAAAGGGGCCACCACAGATACGCAGTATTTT. Its protein product is CSAMKGATTDTQYF.

This clonotype was found many times. V usage is TRBV5-1 and J usage is TRBJ1-6, with D hard to call. This CDR3 has 16 amino acids. The V end was cut by 6 bases, the J end by 11 bases, with 24 bases between. Germline V CDR1 and CDR2: SGHRS, YFSETQ. The CDR3 sequence: CASTPPTRVTNPPLHF. The CDR3 bases are TGCGCCAGCACCCCCCCCACGCGGGTAACGAATCCACCCCTCCACTTT.

This clonotype was recorded many times. This rearrangement joins TRBV9 to TRBJ1-6, with D maybe TRBD1 (5 bases). Trimming removed 0 bases at V and 6 bases at J, with 10 bases between. The CDR3 length is 15 residues. Germline V gene lookup returns CDR1 SGDLS and CDR2 YYNGEE. The CDR3 nucleotides are TGTGCCAGCAGCGTAGTGCCAGGGTCTAATTCACCCCTCCACTTT. Amino acid sequence: CASSVVPGSNSPLHF.

The sample holds many counts of this clonotype. The rearrangement links TRBV7-9 to TRBJ1-1; 9 bases are shared with TRBD1. J was trimmed by 7 bases and V by 3 bases; bases with no gene match: 3. The CDR3 sequence is 13 residues long. Germline-derived CDR1 and CDR2 are SEHNR and FQNEAQ (reference sequence). The CDR3 region is CASSLDRGNEAFF. CDR3 in DNA: TGTGCCAGCAGCTTGGACAGGGGCAATGAAGCTTTCTTT.

The chain combines TRBV16 with TRBJ2-1; 10 bases line up with TRBD2. The germline CDR1 and CDR2 sequences are KGHSY and FQNENV. V was pared by 2 bases and J by 7 bases, with 5 bases of the junction left unmatched. There are 15 residues in the CDR3. In DNA, the CDR3 is TGTGCCAGCAGCCAAAGGGCTAGCGGGGGAAATGAGCAGTTCTTC. Its protein is CASSQRASGGNEQFF.

The table lists this clonotype with many counts. V gene TRBV6-1 combines with J gene TRBJ2-1; D gene ambiguous. Trimming removed 7 bases from V and 8 bases from J, with 12 bases in between. Germline V lookup: CDR1 MNHNS, CDR2 SASEGT. The CDR3 extends over 12 amino acids. The CDR3 region has the DNA TGTGCCAGCACCGGCGACACGGATGAGCAGTTCTTC. Protein: CASTGDTDEQFF.

This chain links TRBV19 with TRBJ1-4; TRBD1 is a possible D gene (5 bases). CDR1 and CDR2 (germline): LNHDA, SQIVND (reference sequence). Deletions cut 4 bases from V and 8 bases from J, with 20 bases between. This CDR3 has 16 amino acids. CDR3 sequence: CASSTTQDSRGEKLFF. CDR3 nucleotides: TGTGCCAGTAGTACGACACAGGACTCCCGAGGGGAAAAACTGTTTTTT.

This clonotype was counted only a few times. The chain links TRBV6-6 to TRBJ2-1; D uncertain. The length of the CDR3 is 12 residues. Germline CDR1 MNHNY, CDR2 SVGAGI (reference sequence). V lost 2 bases to trimming and J lost 7 bases, with 6 bases between them. The CDR3 region has the DNA TGTGCCAGCAGTTACCGGTGGAATGAGCAGTTCTTC. Protein product: CASSYRWNEQFF.

There are many counts of this clonotype. The chain has TRBV4-1 and TRBJ2-1, with 13 bases that match TRBD2. Trimming at V came to 3 bases and at J to 8 bases, leaving 4 bases not matched to a gene. Per germline, CDR1 MGHRA and CDR2 YSYEKL. There are 15 residues in the CDR3. Written as DNA, the CDR3 is TGCGCCAGCAGCCACCGGACTAGCGGGGGTTATGAGCAGTTCTTC. It translates to CASSHRTSGGYEQFF.

This clonotype has at least ten counts. This chain uses TRBV7-9 with TRBJ2-3, with D possibly matching TRBD2 (6 bases). In germline, CDR1 is SEHNR, CDR2 FQNEAQ (reference sequence). The length of the CDR3 is 17 residues. The V and J ends lost 1 base and 2 bases respectively, with 16 bases between them. The CDR3 sequence: CASSLGLRRGTTDTQYF. In DNA form, the CDR3 reads TGTGCCAGCAGCTTAGGTCTTAGGCGGGGAACCACAGATACGCAGTATTTT.